The present T cell receptor beta chain was sequenced within a study of T cell changes during pregnancy in multiple sclerosis. Data came from immunoSEQ multiplex PCR; TCRdb stores just in-frame clones and leaves some out. The repertoire holds more than 55,000 clones, under 95% seen once, with about 3% in the top ten. The V gene's germline CDR1 is SGHRS and CDR2 YFSETQ. The CDR3 totals 14 residues. V was clipped by 0 bases and J by 2 bases, with 8 bases between them. Sequencing was performed on CD8+ T cells from peripheral blood mononuclear cells, taken in the third trimester of pregnancy. The rearrangement uses TRBV5-1 and TRBJ1-1; possible D gene TRBD1, 6 bases. The source is a female donor with multiple sclerosis, enrolled in a pregnancy study. The CDR3 nucleotides are TGCGCCAGCAGCTTGGGACAGGCTAACACTGAAGCTTTCTTT. It codes for CASSLGQANTEAFF.